These 8 T cell receptor beta chains originate from one sample sequenced in a study of cytomegalovirus exposure and HLA in healthy donors. The PCR had 60 Vbeta and 13 Jbeta primers. Here immunoSEQ multiplex PCR was the method, and the copy in TCRdb shows in-frame clones only, minus some. Of some 130,000 clones listed, roughly 78% are singletons. Sequencing input: PBMCs. The receptors originated from a middle-aged man in good health and CMV-seropositive.

The chain couples TRBV10-3 to TRBJ2-3, with 13 positions matching TRBD2. Germline V gene sequence: CDR1 ENHRY, CDR2 SYGVKD. The CDR3 has 16 amino acids. Unmatched junction bases numbered 6, after V lost 3 bases and J lost 6 bases. The CDR3 loop is CAISEGLAGADDTQYF. As DNA, the CDR3 is TGTGCCATCAGTGAAGGACTAGCGGGAGCCGATGATACGCAGTATTTT.

This chain joins TRBV30 and TRBJ2-2; TRBD1 aligns across 8 bases. This CDR3 has 15 residues. Germline assignment: CDR1 GTSNPN and CDR2 SVGIG (reference sequence). Unmatched junction bases numbered 5, after V lost 2 bases and J lost 3 bases. CDR3 region: CAWSSGGEDTGELFF. The CDR3 coding sequence is TGTGCCTGGAGTTCAGGGGGCGAGGACACCGGGGAGCTGTTTTTT.

This chain links TRBV9 with TRBJ1-3, with D maybe TRBD1 (5 bases). The V gene's germline CDR1 is SGDLS and CDR2 YYNGEE. The CDR3 loop spans 15 amino acids. The ends were cut back, 0 bases at V and 3 bases at J, with 10 bases in the middle. The CDR3 loop reads CASSVGQQVGNTIYF. The DNA of the CDR3 is TGTGCCAGCAGCGTAGGTCAACAGGTTGGAAACACCATATATTTT.

The chain is built from TRBV12-5 and TRBJ2-3; the match to TRBD2 covers 12 bases. CDR1 is LGHNT, CDR2 FRNRAP, per germline. V was clipped by 6 bases and J by 7 bases; unmatched bases: 8. The CDR3 runs to 15 residues. CDR3 coding DNA: TGTGCTAGTGGATCCGGGACTAGCGGGCGGTATACGCAGTATTTT. Translated: CASGSGTSGRYTQYF. Supplemented by reference TRBV12-5 and TRBJ2-3, the full variable domain reads DARVTQTPRHKVTEMGQEVTMRCQPILGHNTVFWYRQTMMQGLELLAYFRNRAPLDDSGMPKDRFSAEMPDATLATLKIQPSEPRDSAVYFCASGSGTSGRYTQYFGPGTRLTVL.

The rearrangement uses TRBV10-3 and TRBJ2-1; TRBD2 agrees at 7 bases. The V and J ends lost 2 bases and 8 bases, in that order; junction bases with no gene match: 9. This CDR3 has 15 amino acids. Germline-derived CDR1 and CDR2 are ENHRY and SYGVKD. The CDR3 spells CAISEASGRPDEQFF. The CDR3 DNA reads as TGTGCCATCAGTGAGGCTAGCGGTCGTCCGGATGAGCAGTTCTTC.

The chain employs TRBV14 and TRBJ2-2; no definite D call. Trimming took off 0 bases at V and 7 bases at J, with 6 bases between the two ends. CDR3 length: 13 amino acids. The germline CDR1 and CDR2 sequences are SGHDN and FVKESK. The CDR3 DNA reads TGTGCCAGCAGCCAAGATTTCGGCGGGGAGCTGTTTTTT. Encoded protein: CASSQDFGGELFF.

This clone was counted a single time. V usage is TRBV4-1 and J usage is TRBJ2-3; no reliable D call. CDR3 size: 12 residues. Trimming took 5 bases from V and 2 from J, leaving 5 bases between them. Germline V gene data show CDR1 as MGHRA and CDR2 as YSYEKL. This CDR3 reads CASSYPTDTQYF. In DNA, the CDR3 is TGCGCCAGCAGCTATCCCACAGATACGCAGTATTTT.

The rearrangement links TRBV30 to TRBJ2-5; weak D call: TRBD1 (6 bases). Trimming cost V 3 bases and J 5 bases, with 10 bases left between them. Germline V gene lookup returns CDR1 GTSNPN and CDR2 SVGIG (reference sequence). The CDR3 is 12 amino acids. CDR3 region: CAWSTGLETQYF. The CDR3, as DNA: TGTGCCTGGAGCACAGGGTTGGAGACCCAGTACTTC.